Following are 22 T cell receptor beta chains from one sample sequenced in a study of blood T cell repertoires in COVID-19. Libraries were prepared by immunoSEQ multiplex PCR; TCRdb keeps only in-frame clonotypes and omits some of them. Among tens of thousands of clones listed, more than 75% were seen once. Material: peripheral blood. These receptors came from a human donor in a cohort sampled during active COVID-19.

This chain joins TRBV18 and TRBJ2-5; 8 nucleotides line up with TRBD1. V trimming: 4 bases; J trimming: 2 bases; junction bases outside the gene matches: 6. Germline V gene data show CDR1 as KGHSH and CDR2 as LQKENI. The CDR3 is 15 amino acids. The CDR3 nucleotides read TGTGCCAGCTCACAAGGACAGGGATTACAAGAGACCCAGTACTTC. Translated, it gives CASSQGQGLQETQYF. The whole variable domain, filled in from reference TRBV18 and TRBJ2-5, reads NAGVMQNPRHLVRRRGQEARLRCSPMKGHSHVYWYRQLPEEGLKFMVYLQKENIIDESGMPKERFSAEFPKEGPSILRIQQVVRGDSAAYFCASSQGQGLQETQYFGPGTRLLVL.

The chain joins TRBV5-1 to TRBJ2-5, with 10 bases identical to TRBD2. J was trimmed by 2 bases and V by 4 bases; bases with no gene match: 8. This CDR3 is 16 amino acids long. Germline V CDR1 and CDR2: SGHRS, YFSETQ. The CDR3 sequence: CASSGMIAGGQETQYF. In DNA, the CDR3 is TGCGCCAGCAGCGGAATGATAGCGGGGGGTCAAGAGACCCAGTACTTC.

V usage is TRBV11-3 and J usage is TRBJ2-3, with TRBD2 matching over 10 bases. The CDR3 is 16 residues long. CDR1 is SGHNT, CDR2 YENEEA, per germline. V dropped 5 bases and J dropped 10; count of bases not matched to a gene: 15. CDR3 region: CASSPPSGGPQGAQYF. The CDR3 bases are TGTGCCAGCAGCCCCCCTAGCGGGGGTCCACAGGGGGCGCAGTATTTT.

This clone was detected only a few times. The genes are TRBV20-1 and TRBJ2-7, with 9 bases identical to TRBD1. This CDR3 is built from 15 residues. Looked up from germline, CDR1 is DFQATT and CDR2 is SNEGSKA (reference sequence). The V segment lost 3 bases and the J segment 4 bases; nucleotides outside the gene matches: 10. The CDR3 region has the DNA TGCAGTGCTAGTGGAAACCGGGACAGGGAGTACGAGCAGTACTTC. As protein: CSASGNRDREYEQYF.

The rearrangement uses TRBV5-4 and TRBJ1-2, with D perhaps TRBD1 (5 bases). In germline, CDR1 is SGHNT, CDR2 YYREEE (reference sequence). CDR3 length: 15 residues. V was shortened by 2 bases and J by 4 bases, with 15 bases between the two germline ends. DNA for the CDR3: TGTGCCAGCAGCTTATCTCGACGGGGGATCTATGGCTACACCTTC. It translates to CASSLSRRGIYGYTF. Based on the CDR3 plus reference TRBV5-4 and TRBJ1-2, the full variable domain is ETGVTQSPTHLIKTRGQQVTLRCSSQSGHNTVSWYQQALGQGPQFIFQYYREEENGRGNFPPRFSGLQFPNYSSELNVNALELDDSALYLCASSLSRRGIYGYTFGSGTRLTVV.

The J gene is TRBJ2-3, the V gene TRBV6-5, with a possible D match to TRBD1 (5 bases). This CDR3 has 14 amino acids. Germline V CDR1 and CDR2: MNHEY, SVGAGI. With 0 bases removed from V and 5 bases from J, the gap between germline ends came to 9 bases. CDR3 in amino acids: CASSYSGARDTQYF. The CDR3, as DNA: TGTGCCAGCAGTTACTCAGGGGCTCGAGATACGCAGTATTTT.

The chain employs TRBV2 and TRBJ1-3; 8 bases line up with TRBD1. CDR1 and CDR2 (germline): SNHLY, FYNNEI. With 4 bases clipped from V and 0 bases from J, the junction kept 5 bases outside the gene matches. The CDR3 length is 16 residues. The DNA for the CDR3 is TGTGCCAGCAGTGTGATGACAGGGGCCTCTGGAAACACCATATATTTT. Protein product: CASSVMTGASGNTIYF. Together with reference TRBV2 and TRBJ1-3, the CDR3 gives the full variable domain: EPEVTQTPSHQVTQMGQEVILRCVPISNHLYFYWYRQILGQKVEFLVSFYNNEISEKSEIFDDQFSVERPDGSNFTLKIRSTKLEDSAMYFCASSVMTGASGNTIYFGEGSWLTVV.

The count of this clone is one. The identical CDR3 is also encoded by other nucleotide sequences in the sample. This chain connects TRBV3-1 (or the pseudogene TRBV3-2) to TRBJ2-5; TRBD2 matches at 9 bases. The V and J ends lost 0 bases and 5 bases, in that order; junction bases with no gene match: 4. The CDR3 runs 15 residues. Germline V lookup: CDR1 LGHDT, CDR2 YNNKEL (reference sequence). CDR3 residues: CASSQEGAGGETQYF. The DNA for the CDR3 is TGTGCCAGCAGCCAAGAAGGAGCGGGGGGTGAGACCCAGTACTTC.

This clone was counted only a few times. The chain employs TRBV2 and TRBJ2-1; 9 bases align to TRBD2. Germline V lookup: CDR1 SNHLY, CDR2 FYNNEI. Germline trimming cut 4 bases from V and 8 bases from J; bases unmatched to any gene: 12. This CDR3 has 16 residues. The CDR3 spells CASSAPGLASLDEQFF. CDR3 sequence (DNA): TGTGCCAGCAGTGCCCCGGGACTAGCCAGCCTCGATGAGCAGTTCTTC.

V usage is TRBV15 and J usage is TRBJ2-2; TRBD2 aligns across 7 bases. Germline V gene sequence: CDR1 LNHNV, CDR2 YYDKDF (reference sequence). The CDR3 has 16 residues. V was clipped by 3 bases and J by 3 bases; unmatched bases: 7. Here the CDR3 reads CATSSLGGWDTGELFF. In DNA form, the CDR3 reads TGTGCCACCAGCAGCCTGGGGGGGTGGGACACCGGGGAGCTGTTTTTT.

This clone was seen only a few times. The CDR3 here is CASSLVRGADNEQYF. The CDR3 coding sequence is TGCGCCAGCAGCTTGGTACGGGGGGCGGACAACGAGCAGTACTTC. V gene TRBV5-1 combines with J gene TRBJ2-7, with a weak D call TRBD2 (7 bases). The V gene's germline CDR1 is SGHRS and CDR2 YFSETQ. Trimming stripped 0 bases from V and 5 bases from J, with 15 bases between. This CDR3 spans 15 amino acids.

In this sample, this clone turned up a few times. This rearrangement joins TRBV9 to TRBJ1-2, with D possibly TRBD1 on 5 matching bases. This CDR3 contains 14 residues. Germline CDR1 SGDLS, CDR2 YYNGEE. The V end lost 6 bases, the J end lost 4 bases, and 16 bases lay between the germline ends. Here the CDR3 DNA reads TGTGCCAGCACACCAGGGACTCGCCTCTATGGCTACACCTTC. Translation: CASTPGTRLYGYTF.

The J gene is TRBJ1-5, the V gene TRBV15; possibly TRBD1 for D (6 bases). The CDR3 has 17 residues. V lost 1 base to trimming and J lost 1 base, with 14 bases between them. Looked up from germline, CDR1 is LNHNV and CDR2 is YYDKDF (reference sequence). The CDR3 region is CATSRGRTVRSNQPQHF. The DNA for the CDR3 is TGTGCCACCAGCAGAGGCCGGACAGTACGGAGCAATCAGCCCCAGCATTTT.

The chain carries TRBV7-2 and TRBJ2-1; D is undetermined. This CDR3 region has 17 residues. Between the trimmed V and J ends, which lost 4 bases and 0 bases, there was a span of 16 bases. CDR1 is SGHTA, CDR2 FQGNSA, per germline. CDR3 DNA: TGTGCCAGCAGCTCGCCCTCAGGTTCGAGCTCCTACAATGAGCAGTTCTTC. Amino acid sequence: CASSSPSGSSSYNEQFF.

This chain joins TRBV5-1 and TRBJ2-5; the D is unclear. Germline loops: CDR1 SGHRS, CDR2 YFSETQ. The V end was cut by 0 bases, the J end by 4 bases, with 10 bases between. The CDR3 totals 14 residues. In DNA form, the CDR3 reads TGCGCCAGCAGCTTGGAAAGCATCGGAGAGACCCAGTACTTC. Its protein is CASSLESIGETQYF.

The rearrangement uses TRBV11-2 and TRBJ1-5; D is unclear. V was cut by 3 bases and J by 5 bases, with 8 bases left in between. Germline V gene data show CDR1 as SGHAT and CDR2 as FQNNGV. This CDR3 is 13 amino acids long. CDR3 DNA: TGTGCCAGCAGCTTCCAGGAAGATCAGCCCCAGCATTTT. Amino acid sequence: CASSFQEDQPQHF. Variable domain in full (rest from reference TRBV11-2 and TRBJ1-5): EAGVAQSPRYKIIEKRQSVAFWCNPISGHATLYWYQQILGQGPKLLIQFQNNGVVDDSQLPKDRFSAERLKGVDSTLKIQPAKLEDSAVYLCASSFQEDQPQHFGDGTRLSIL.

V is TRBV5-4 and J is TRBJ2-7; 7 positions agree with TRBD1. The germline gives CDR1 SGHNT, CDR2 YYREEE (reference sequence). V gave up 3 bases and J gave up 3 bases; unmatched junction bases: 6. The CDR3 is 14 residues long. The DNA for the CDR3 is TGTGCCAGCAGCTGGGGGACAGACTACTACGAGCAGTACTTC. The encoded protein is CASSWGTDYYEQYF.

The genes are TRBV10-3 and TRBJ2-5, with 9 nucleotides matching TRBD2. The length of the CDR3 is 13 residues. V lost 8 bases to trimming and J lost 2 bases; unmatched junction nucleotides: 3. The germline V gene encodes CDR1 ENHRY and CDR2 SYGVKD. CDR3 coding DNA: TGTGCCATCGGTGGACTAGCGCAAGAGACCCAGTACTTC. Protein sequence: CAIGGLAQETQYF.

The V and J genes are TRBV30 and TRBJ1-1; D gene uncertain. V lost 7 bases and J 1 base, leaving 13 bases between the germline ends. Looked up from germline, CDR1 is GTSNPN and CDR2 is SVGIG (reference sequence). CDR3 length equals 13 residues. The CDR3 bases are TGTGCCTCTAAGTGGGCAACGAACACTGAAGCTTTCTTT. It specifies CASKWATNTEAFF.

V gene TRBV19 combines with J gene TRBJ1-1; D uncertain. Germline V gene data show CDR1 as LNHDA and CDR2 as SQIVND (reference sequence). The CDR3 has 13 amino acids. Trimming removed 4 bases at V and 1 base at J, with 7 bases between. DNA of the CDR3: TGTGCCAGTAGTAGGCGGGAGAACACTGAAGCTTTCTTT. This translates into CASSRRENTEAFF.

The rearrangement uses TRBV13 and TRBJ1-1, with a possible D match to TRBD1 (5 bases). CDR3 length: 15 residues. The V gene lost 3 bases and the J gene lost 4 bases, with 15 bases spanning the gap. Germline V lookup: CDR1 PRHDT, CDR2 FYEKMQ (reference sequence). The CDR3 DNA reads as TGTGCCAGCAGCTTGGGAGGGGCAGGGAGCACTGAAGCTTTCTTT. Encoded protein: CASSLGGAGSTEAFF.

V and J are TRBV12-3 or TRBV12-4 and TRBJ1-1; the D is unclear. CDR3 length: 13 residues. Deletions cut 1 base from V and 3 bases from J, with 6 bases between. CDR3 nucleotides: TGTGCCAGCAGTTTAGGCAGTCACACTGAAGCTTTCTTT. Amino acid sequence: CASSLGSHTEAFF.